This T cell receptor beta chain was sequenced in a study of cytomegalovirus exposure and HLA in healthy donors. The PCR ran on 60 Vbeta and 13 Jbeta primers. Generated by immunoSEQ multiplex PCR, the TCRdb table keeps only in-frame clones and is missing some. The data show approximately 170,000 clones, with about four fifths seen just once and 2% to 2.5% held by the top ten. Points from the study as a whole: Reports described diagnosis of cytomegalovirus status by the classifier as highly specific and sensitive. The dataset shows that most TCR sequences were rare, while some public TCRs occurred in many donors.

A remark on this clone: The target antigen is unknown.

Trimming took 2 bases from V and 2 from J, leaving 13 bases between them. CDR3 length equals 15 residues. Per the germline V gene, CDR1 is MNHNS and CDR2 is SASEGT. The source material was PBMCs. This TCR was sampled from a male donor in good health and CMV-seronegative. The J gene is TRBJ2-7, the V gene TRBV6-1, with a tentative D call TRBD2 (5 bases). CDR3 in DNA: TGTGCCAGCAGTGAAATGAGGGCGGGTACCTACGAGCAGTACTTC. Amino acid sequence: CASSEMRAGTYEQYF.